Reported below is one T cell receptor beta chain. The data originate from a study of blood T cell repertoires in COVID-19. Germline CDR1 and CDR2: LGHNT and FRNRAP. The CDR3 consists of 16 residues. V lost 1 base and J lost 5; bases outside the gene matches: 6. Sequencing used immunoSEQ multiplex PCR; TCRdb keeps in-frame clones, though not all of them. The sample yields roughly 190,000 clones, about 88% seen once. Input material: peripheral blood. The chain couples TRBV12-5 to TRBJ2-5; 11 bases agree with TRBD2. The receptor was derived from a woman aged 40 to 49 who had recovered from COVID-19. The CDR3, as DNA: TGTGCTAGTGGTTTGGGGGTGATAGCGGGAGGGGAGACCCAGTACTTC. It yields the protein CASGLGVIAGGETQYF.